This T cell receptor beta chain was observed in a study of CD8+CD57+ T cells in acquired aplastic anemia. The wider study: Each DNA sample taken from sorted CD4+ and CD8+ cells came to 3 to 3.5 ug on average.

This clonotype was seen repeatedly, ten times or more. Its cognate antigen is unknown. Findings of the study overall: The number of CD8+ CDR3 sequences shared by patients and controls was fewer than 35.

V was shortened by 5 bases and J by 5 bases, with 12 bases between the two germline ends. The CDR3 has 13 amino acids. Germline V CDR1 and CDR2: MNHEY, SMNVEV (reference sequence). TCR beta VDJ and CDR3 profiles were obtained from a genomic DNA template. TCRdb recomputed calls from the reads with MiXCR, one row per CDR3 protein. The top ten hold roughly 3.1% of the sample, which has 150,000 to 200,000 distinct CDR3 sequences, more than 45% seen once. Sequenced patients had shown CD8+CD57+ cell expansion by flow cytometry. Sample: sorted CD4+, CD8+, or CD8+CD57+ T cells (not recorded which) from PBMCs. The TCR originated in a human donor with aplastic anemia. V usage is TRBV27 and J usage is TRBJ1-1, with D possibly TRBD1 on 6 matching bases. The CDR3 loop reads CASSIYRETEAFF. In DNA, the CDR3 is TGTGCCAGCAGTATATACAGGGAAACTGAAGCTTTCTTT.